The entry below describes one T cell receptor (beta chain). As yet, its antigen is unknown. The data are from a study of post-analysis software for immune sequencing data. About the study: The courses of disease that were included comprised relapsing-remitting, secondary progressive and progressive-relapsing multiple sclerosis. Regarding the study as a whole: When compared against controls, multiple sclerosis patients showed significantly lower normalized Chao1 diversity.

Unique molecular identifiers featured in each of the TCR beta cDNA libraries. Yield was 450,000 to 650,000 cDNA molecules from around 1 to 9.1 million T cells. Using its own MiXCR run on the PCR reads, TCRdb lists one record per CDR3 protein. Of over 150,000 distinct CDR3 sequences in the sample, 30% to 45% were seen once. The clonotype originates from a girl aged 5-17 years with multiple sclerosis. Sequencing was performed on blood, taken after autologous hematopoietic stem cell transplantation.

CDR3 sequence reads: CASSPRLADSNEQFF. In DNA form, the CDR3 reads TGTGCCAGCAGCCCCCGACTAGCGGACTCTAATGAGCAGTTCTTC. The V call is TRBV7-3, the J call TRBJ2-1; 9 bases agree with TRBD2. The J segment lost 7 bases and the V segment lost 5 bases, leaving 9 bases of the junction unmatched. The CDR3 spans 15 residues. The germline V gene encodes CDR1 SGHTA and CDR2 FQGTGA.